This T cell receptor (beta chain) was profiled in a study of OX40 agonist ivuxolimab in advanced cancers. Study findings and constraints: Low levels of normalized T-cell clonal expansion also appeared in some nonresponders. CD4+ and CD8+ blood T cells expanded clonally by week 6 at 0.1 to 3.0 mg/kg. On average, CD8+ T cells had more expanded clones than CD4+.

This clone showed up just a few times. The antigen is unknown. Sequenced by immunoSEQ multiplex PCR; TCRdb stores in-frame clones only, minus some. The top ten clones hold around 9.9% of a sample with 34,000 or so clones, 70% to 85% of them seen once. The receptor was derived from an adult with an advanced solid tumor such as melanoma, head and neck, liver or kidney cancer. The source material was CD4+ or CD8+ T cells sorted from blood, sampled in a trial of the OX40 agonist ivuxolimab.

The CDR3 here is CSGGEEGNQPQHF. CDR3 DNA sequence: TGCAGTGGGGGGGAGGAGGGCAATCAGCCCCAGCATTTT. The chain recombines TRBV29-1 with TRBJ1-5; weak D call: TRBD1 (5 bases). The CDR3 consists of 13 residues. Germline V lookup: CDR1 SQVTM, CDR2 ANQGSEA.